This entry lists 20 T cell receptor beta chains sequenced from one sample in a study of blood T cell repertoires in COVID-19. Profiled with immunoSEQ multiplex PCR; TCRdb holds only in-frame clones, not every one. The table has hundreds of thousands of clones, around 86% seen once; the top ten hold 3.5% to 4.5%. Sequenced material: PBMCs or T cells enriched from blood (not recorded which). These receptors originate from a man younger than 40 who had recovered from COVID-19.

CDR3 DNA: TGCACCAGCAGCCAAGTGATCGGGGAACCTGCGAGCTCCTATAATTCACCCCTCCACTTT. It encodes CTSSQVIGEPASSYNSPLHF. The J gene is TRBJ1-6, the V gene TRBV1. TRBV1 is a listed pseudogene. The CDR3 is 20 amino acids.

This rearrangement joins TRBV5-4 to TRBJ2-6; maybe TRBD2 (7 bases). Trimming shortened V by 4 bases and J by 0 bases, and 14 bases separated the two germline ends. Germline V gives CDR1 SGHNT, CDR2 YYREEE (reference sequence). This CDR3 spans 17 amino acids. CDR3 region: CASSRAGAVSGANVLTF. CDR3 nucleotides: TGTGCCAGCAGCCGGGCGGGGGCAGTCTCTGGGGCCAACGTCCTGACTTTC.

V usage is TRBV12-2 and J usage is TRBJ1-1. TRBV12-2 is designated a pseudogene. The CDR3 covers 10 residues. CDR3 coding DNA: TGTGCATTAATGAACACTGAAGCTTTCTTT. Translated, it gives CALMNTEAFF.

The gene calls are TRBV9 and TRBJ2-5; 11 positions agree with TRBD2. The J segment lost 4 bases and the V segment lost 2 bases, leaving 4 bases of the junction unmatched. The CDR3 runs 15 residues. Per germline, CDR1 SGDLS and CDR2 YYNGEE. The CDR3 sequence: CASSVSGRAGETQYF. For the CDR3, the DNA is TGTGCCAGCAGCGTTAGCGGGAGGGCCGGAGAGACCCAGTACTTC.

The rearrangement joins TRBV5-8 to TRBJ1-5, with D maybe TRBD1 (5 bases). V was trimmed by 2 bases and J by 6 bases, leaving 15 bases between them. The CDR3 length is 15 residues. Germline V gene data show CDR1 as SGHTS and CDR2 as YDEGEE. CDR3 region: CASSFRQVQGQPQHF. CDR3 coding DNA: TGTGCCAGCAGCTTTCGACAAGTTCAGGGTCAGCCCCAGCATTTT.

V is TRBV29-1 and J is TRBJ1-2; perhaps TRBD1 as D (6 bases). This CDR3 has 15 amino acids. Germline values: CDR1 SQVTM, CDR2 ANQGSEA. Trimming removed 0 bases from V and 2 bases from J, with 13 bases in between. The CDR3 protein is CSVEDPRGRNYGYTF. As DNA, the CDR3 is TGCAGCGTTGAAGATCCCAGGGGCCGGAACTATGGCTACACCTTC.

The chain is built from TRBV9 and TRBJ1-6; 9 bases map to TRBD1. Germline V gene sequence: CDR1 SGDLS, CDR2 YYNGEE. V dropped 3 bases and J dropped 7; count of bases not matched to a gene: 5. The CDR3 totals 15 residues. The CDR3 nucleotides read TGTGCCAGCAGCGCCCGACAGGGGGTAAATTCACCCCTCCACTTT. Protein product: CASSARQGVNSPLHF. Together with reference TRBV9 and TRBJ1-6, the CDR3 gives the full variable domain: DSGVTQTPKHLITATGQRVTLRCSPRSGDLSVYWYQQSLDQGLQFLIQYYNGEERAKGNILERFSAQQFPDLHSELNLSSLELGDSALYFCASSARQGVNSPLHFGNGTRLTVT.

CDR3 region: CASSMTGRETQYF. The CDR3 DNA reads TGTGCCAGTAGTATGACAGGGAGGGAGACCCAGTACTTC. This chain links TRBV19 with TRBJ2-5; possibly TRBD1 for D (7 bases). CDR1 and CDR2 from the germline V gene are LNHDA and SQIVND (reference sequence). The length of the CDR3 is 13 residues. V lost 3 bases and J 5 bases, leaving 10 bases between the germline ends.

V gene TRBV18 combines with J gene TRBJ1-5; D not resolved. Germline V lookup: CDR1 KGHSH, CDR2 LQKENI. This CDR3 has 13 amino acids. With 3 bases removed from V and 8 bases from J, the gap between germline ends came to 11 bases. CDR3 in amino acids: CASSPHNAEPQHF. CDR3 bases: TGTGCCAGCTCACCTCACAACGCGGAGCCCCAGCATTTT.

CDR3 bases: TGTGCCAGCAGCCCGACTAGCGGGAGTTCCGAGACCCAGTACTTC. Residues: CASSPTSGSSETQYF. This chain links TRBV5-4 with TRBJ2-5; 12 bases line up with TRBD2. V dropped 4 bases and J dropped 5; count of bases not matched to a gene: 6. CDR1 and CDR2 from the germline V gene are SGHNT and YYREEE (reference sequence). The CDR3 has 15 residues.

The V and J genes are TRBV5-1 and TRBJ2-7; 10 positions agree with TRBD2. The CDR3 extends over 15 amino acids. With V trimmed by 4 bases and J by 1 base, 5 bases remained unmatched. CDR1 is SGHRS and CDR2 is YFSETQ in the germline V gene. Here the CDR3 DNA reads TGCGCCAGCAGCCCCACTAGCGGGGCTTCCTACGAGCAGTACTTC. As protein: CASSPTSGASYEQYF.

The chain recombines TRBV6-5 with TRBJ1-5; no firm D call. Germline loops: CDR1 MNHEY, CDR2 SVGAGI. CDR3 size: 15 residues. V was pared by 7 bases and J by 6 bases, with 19 bases between. As DNA, the CDR3 is TGTGCCAGCACCCCCGCCGCCGGGGATGTTCAGCCCCAGCATTTT. Translated, it gives CASTPAAGDVQPQHF.

This rearrangement joins TRBV15 to TRBJ2-7; 12 bases agree with TRBD1. The CDR3 covers 17 residues. From germline, CDR1 is LNHNV and CDR2 YYDKDF (reference sequence). V was pared by 5 bases and J by 2 bases, with 10 bases of the junction left unmatched. CDR3 in amino acids: CATSGPPGDRGPYEQYF. The CDR3, as DNA: TGTGCCACCAGCGGACCACCCGGGGACAGGGGGCCCTACGAGCAGTACTTC.

The chain combines TRBV27 with TRBJ2-7; 9 bases line up with TRBD1. The CDR3 contains 14 residues. Trimming removed 3 bases from V and 5 bases from J; junction bases left unmatched: 5. The germline gives CDR1 MNHEY, CDR2 SMNVEV (reference sequence). The DNA of the CDR3 is TGTGCCAGCAGTTTCCGGGACAGGGCTGACGAGCAGTACTTC. Translating gives CASSFRDRADEQYF.

The chain has TRBV3-1 (or the pseudogene TRBV3-2) and TRBJ1-1; 7 nucleotides align to TRBD1. This CDR3 has 12 amino acids. Losses at the gene ends were 5 bases for V and 9 bases for J; bases not matched to a gene: 6. Germline V gene lookup returns CDR1 LGHDT and CDR2 YNNKEL (reference sequence). CDR3 sequence: CASSRGTEKAFF. The CDR3 DNA sequence: TGTGCCAGCAGCAGAGGGACAGAAAAAGCTTTCTTT.

This clone appeared a few times. J is TRBJ2-2 and V is TRBV5-1, with a weak D call TRBD1 (5 bases). This CDR3 has 15 amino acids. V lost 0 bases to trimming and J lost 4 bases, with 10 bases between them. CDR1 SGHRS and CDR2 YFSETQ come from the germline V gene. This CDR3 reads CASSLGTTVTGELFF. In DNA form, the CDR3 reads TGCGCCAGCAGCTTGGGGACGACAGTCACCGGGGAGCTGTTTTTT.

The chain links TRBV7-9 to TRBJ1-5; 9 bases are shared with TRBD1. Unmatched junction bases numbered 2, after V lost 5 bases and J lost 0 bases. Germline lookup yields CDR1 SEHNR and CDR2 FQNEAQ (reference sequence). The CDR3 extends over 15 amino acids. The chain's CDR3 is CASSEGQGSNQPQHF. Written as DNA, the CDR3 is TGTGCCAGCAGCGAGGGACAGGGTAGCAATCAGCCCCAGCATTTT.

CDR3 protein: CASSLETGSTEAFF. In DNA form, the CDR3 reads TGTGCCAGCAGCTTAGAAACAGGGTCGACTGAAGCTTTCTTT. V is TRBV7-9 and J is TRBJ1-1; a possible D gene is TRBD1 (6 bases). The germline gives CDR1 SEHNR, CDR2 FQNEAQ (reference sequence). V was shortened by 1 base and J by 5 bases, with 11 bases between the two germline ends. The CDR3 loop spans 14 amino acids.

The J gene is TRBJ2-5, the V gene TRBV15, with D possibly TRBD2 on 6 matching bases. Trimming shortened V by 1 base and J by 1 base, and 10 bases separated the two germline ends. The CDR3 contains 15 residues. Germline CDR1 and CDR2: LNHNV and YYDKDF (reference sequence). The CDR3: CATSRAAGPQETQYF. The CDR3 DNA follows: TGTGCCACCAGCAGAGCGGCGGGGCCCCAAGAGACCCAGTACTTC.

The V gene is TRBV7-9, the J gene TRBJ2-5; tentatively, D is TRBD2 (6 bases). V lost 4 bases and J 4 bases, leaving 13 bases between the germline ends. This CDR3 spans 14 amino acids. The germline V gene encodes CDR1 SEHNR and CDR2 FQNEAQ (reference sequence). CDR3 nucleotide sequence: TGTGCCAGCAGCTCCCGGGGAGGTCCAGAGACCCAGTACTTC. Encoded protein: CASSSRGGPETQYF.